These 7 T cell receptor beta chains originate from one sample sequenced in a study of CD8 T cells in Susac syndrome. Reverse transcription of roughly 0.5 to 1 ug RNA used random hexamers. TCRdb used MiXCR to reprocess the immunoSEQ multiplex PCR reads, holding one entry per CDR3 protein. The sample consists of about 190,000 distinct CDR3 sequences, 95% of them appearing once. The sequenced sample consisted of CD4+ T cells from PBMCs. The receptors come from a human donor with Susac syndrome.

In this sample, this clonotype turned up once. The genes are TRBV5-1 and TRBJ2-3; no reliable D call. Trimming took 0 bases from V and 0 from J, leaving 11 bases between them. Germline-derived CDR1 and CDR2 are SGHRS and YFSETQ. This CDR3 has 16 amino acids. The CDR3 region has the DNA TGCGCCAGCAGCTTGGGCGGCTCAGCTAGCACAGATACGCAGTATTTT. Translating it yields CASSLGGSASTDTQYF.

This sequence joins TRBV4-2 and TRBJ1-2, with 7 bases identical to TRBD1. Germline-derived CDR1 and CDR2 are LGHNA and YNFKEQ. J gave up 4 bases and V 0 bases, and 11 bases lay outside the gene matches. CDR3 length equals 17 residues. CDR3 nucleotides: TGTGCCAGCAGCCAAGATGATAGGGGGCAGGGGCGCTATGGCTACACCTTC. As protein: CASSQDDRGQGRYGYTF.

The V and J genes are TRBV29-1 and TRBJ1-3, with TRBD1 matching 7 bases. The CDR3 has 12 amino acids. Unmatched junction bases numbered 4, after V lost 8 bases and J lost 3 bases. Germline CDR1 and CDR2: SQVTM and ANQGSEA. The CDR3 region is CSIQGVGNTIYF. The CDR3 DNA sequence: TGCAGCATTCAGGGGGTTGGAAACACCATATATTTT.

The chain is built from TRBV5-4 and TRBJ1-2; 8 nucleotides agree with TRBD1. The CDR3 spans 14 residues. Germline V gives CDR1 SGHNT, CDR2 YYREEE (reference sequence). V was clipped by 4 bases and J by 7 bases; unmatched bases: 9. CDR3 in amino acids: CASSQNQGAGGYTF. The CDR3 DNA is TGTGCCAGCAGCCAAAATCAGGGGGCCGGTGGCTACACCTTC. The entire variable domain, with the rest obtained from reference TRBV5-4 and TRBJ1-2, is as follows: ETGVTQSPTHLIKTRGQQVTLRCSSQSGHNTVSWYQQALGQGPQFIFQYYREEENGRGNFPPRFSGLQFPNYSSELNVNALELDDSALYLCASSQNQGAGGYTFGSGTRLTVV.

The CDR3 is CASSDDGGNQPQHF. In DNA, the CDR3 is TGTGCCAGCAGTGACGACGGTGGCAATCAGCCCCAGCATTTT. The genes are TRBV2 and TRBJ1-5; D is ambiguous. Germline V gene data show CDR1 as SNHLY and CDR2 as FYNNEI. The CDR3 covers 14 residues. V lost 3 bases and J lost 2, with 8 bases in between.

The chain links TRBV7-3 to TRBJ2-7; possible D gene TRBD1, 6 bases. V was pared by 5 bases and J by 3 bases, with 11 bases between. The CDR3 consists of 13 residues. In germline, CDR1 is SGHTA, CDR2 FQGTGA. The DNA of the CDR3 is TGTGCCAGCAGCCGGGACATCCTCTACGAGCAGTACTTC. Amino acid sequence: CASSRDILYEQYF.

The CDR3 DNA is TGCGCCAGCAGTCGACCGGGGGCCCAGGGAGTTGGAAGTGTAGCCAAAAACATTCAGTACTTC. Translation gives CASSRPGAQGVGSVAKNIQYF. The chain uses TRBV23-1 and TRBJ2-4; tentatively, D is TRBD1 or TRBD2 (6 bases each). TRBV23-1 is an ORF, with its function uncertain. Trimming pared 4 bases from V and 0 bases from J, leaving 28 bases between. CDR3 length: 21 residues.